This TCR beta chain was sequenced in a study of blood T cell repertoires in COVID-19. Study at large: COVID-19 samples from acute and convalescent phases originated in the United States, Italy and Spain. T cells, B-cell-depleted T cells, or PBMCs supplied cDNA or gDNA.

The CDR3 length is 13 residues. V was shortened by 2 bases and J by 2 bases, with 6 bases between the two germline ends. CDR1 and CDR2 from the germline V gene are MNHEY and SVGAGI. Libraries were prepared by immunoSEQ multiplex PCR; TCRdb keeps only in-frame clonotypes and omits some of them. The sample records 110,000 or so clones, 85% being singletons. Sequencing was performed on peripheral blood. The source of this sequence is a human donor in a cohort sampled during active COVID-19. The chain is built from TRBV6-5 and TRBJ1-1; no clear D gene. The CDR3 DNA sequence: TGTGCCAGCAGTTACCTACGAAACACTGAAGCTTTCTTT. Amino acids: CASSYLRNTEAFF.